The T cell receptor beta chain described here comes from a study of T-cell memory formation after mild COVID-19. Study-wide results and limits: CD4+ clones that contracted lay mainly in CM and EM; CD8+ ones lay in EMRA. In second-wave clones peaking day 37, SARS-CoV-2 specificity remained unconfirmed.

5'RACE primed at constant segments yielded TCR alpha and TCR beta cDNA libraries bearing sample barcodes and UMIs. Using its own MiXCR run on the 5' RACE reads, TCRdb lists one record per CDR3 protein. The sample includes under 250,000 distinct CDR3 sequences, around 30% of them seen just once. V gave up 5 bases and J gave up 3 bases, with 10 bases separating them. In germline, CDR1 is SEHNR, CDR2 FQNEAQ (reference sequence). CDR3 size: 13 residues. A remark on this clonotype: Its target is not known.

The receptor was derived from an adult woman who had mild COVID-19 (a few samples of this study predate the infection). Cell type and time point are not known. Specimen: PBMCs or a T cell subset sorted from them (not recorded which). The chain joins TRBV7-9 to TRBJ1-1; perhaps TRBD1 as D (5 bases). In nucleotides, the CDR3 is TGTGCCAGCAGCAACCTCAGGGACACTGAAGCTTTCTTT. It yields the protein CASSNLRDTEAFF.